Below are 14 T cell receptor beta chains sequenced from a single sample in a study of T cell responses to AZD1222 COVID-19 vaccine. Here immunoSEQ multiplex PCR was the method, and the copy in TCRdb shows in-frame clones only, minus some. The table includes fewer than 150,000 clones, 90% detected once. The sample here was peripheral blood, taken on day 0 of AZD1222 vaccination. These receptors originate from an adult in good health.

V usage is TRBV7-2 and J usage is TRBJ1-6, with D tentatively TRBD1 (5 bases). The length of the CDR3 is 16 residues. Trimming pared 5 bases from V and 5 bases from J, leaving 16 bases between. Germline values: CDR1 SGHTA, CDR2 FQGNSA. CDR3 in DNA: TGTGCCAGCAGCCCCAGAGATACGGGGGATAATTCACCCCTCCACTTT. Translating gives CASSPRDTGDNSPLHF.

This clone was counted a single time. This sequence joins TRBV6-6 and TRBJ2-7; D possibly corresponds to TRBD2 (8 bases). Germline V gives CDR1 MNHNY, CDR2 SVGAGI (reference sequence). The CDR3 contains 15 residues. V gave up 5 bases and J gave up 6 bases, with 20 bases separating them. The CDR3 spells CASSADRFRGGEQYF. The CDR3, as DNA: TGTGCCAGCAGTGCGGACAGGTTTCGGGGGGGCGAGCAGTACTTC.

V usage is TRBV27 and J usage is TRBJ2-3; TRBD1 matches 10 bases. CDR1 MNHEY and CDR2 SMNVEV come from the germline V gene (reference sequence). The CDR3 loop spans 17 amino acids. After removal of 5 bases from V and 8 bases from J, the junction contained 16 bases not matched to a gene. CDR3 DNA: TGTGCCAGCAGTCATAGCTTCGACAGGGGGCAAGTAGGTACGCAGTATTTT. The encoded protein is CASSHSFDRGQVGTQYF.

The V and J genes are TRBV5-1 and TRBJ2-3; 8 bases are a match to TRBD2. The CDR3 totals 15 residues. The junction had 8 bases not matched to a gene; V was cut back by 4 bases and J by 4 bases. From germline, CDR1 is SGHRS and CDR2 YFSETQ. The CDR3 protein is CASSPGPGRADTQYF. In nucleotides, the CDR3 is TGCGCCAGCAGCCCTGGGCCCGGGAGGGCAGATACGCAGTATTTT. Filled out from reference TRBV5-1 and TRBJ2-3, the complete variable domain reads KAGVTQTPRYLIKTRGQQVTLSCSPISGHRSVSWYQQTPGQGLQFLFEYFSETQRNKGNFPGRFSGRQFSNSRSEMNVSTLELGDSALYLCASSPGPGRADTQYFGPGTRLTVL.

The V and J genes are TRBV10-3 and TRBJ2-5; tentatively, D is TRBD2 (5 bases). The V end was cut by 3 bases, the J end by 4 bases, with 9 bases between. Germline-derived CDR1 and CDR2 are ENHRY and SYGVKD. The CDR3 is 13 amino acids. CDR3 in DNA: TGTGCCATCAGTGACTCGAGCGGAGAGACCCAGTACTTC. This sequence encodes CAISDSSGETQYF.

The CDR3 sequence: CASRPNTGENQPQHF. CDR3 bases: TGTGCCAGCAGACCTAATACAGGGGAGAATCAGCCCCAGCATTTT. The rearrangement joins TRBV7-8 to TRBJ1-5; 7 positions match TRBD1. The germline V gene has CDR1 SGHVS and CDR2 FQNEAQ. The CDR3 is 15 residues long. V was clipped by 6 bases and J by 4 bases; unmatched bases: 9.

This clone was picked up a small number of times. The chain links TRBV19 to TRBJ2-1; TRBD2 might be the D (5 bases). Trimming took off 10 bases at V and 6 bases at J, with 7 bases between the two ends. The germline V gene has CDR1 LNHDA and CDR2 SQIVND (reference sequence). This CDR3 is built from 10 residues. The CDR3 nucleotides are TGTGCCACCGAGGGCAATGAGCAGTTCTTC. The encoded protein is CATEGNEQFF.

About this clone itself: The same CDR3 arises from other DNA sequences in this sample as well. The rearrangement links TRBV5-1 to TRBJ1-2; perhaps TRBD1 as D (6 bases). Germline CDR1 is SGHRS and CDR2 is YFSETQ. The CDR3 has 14 residues. V lost 5 bases to trimming and J lost 0 bases, with 11 bases between them. Written as DNA, the CDR3 is TGCGCCAGCAGTCAGGACAGATCTAACTATGGCTACACCTTC. This encodes CASSQDRSNYGYTF.

The chain employs TRBV19 and TRBJ2-5; 11 bases map to TRBD1. J was trimmed by 4 bases and V by 3 bases; bases with no gene match: 4. The CDR3 totals 15 residues. Germline V gives CDR1 LNHDA, CDR2 SQIVND (reference sequence). CDR3 protein: CASSIRGQGGETQYF. The DNA for the CDR3 is TGTGCCAGTAGTATTAGGGGACAGGGGGGAGAGACCCAGTACTTC.

The chain combines TRBV5-8 with TRBJ2-6; D is uncertain. The CDR3 loop spans 13 amino acids. V gave up 5 bases and J gave up 3 bases, with 6 bases separating them. The germline gives CDR1 SGHTS, CDR2 YDEGEE. CDR3 in amino acids: CASSLVGANVLTF. DNA for the CDR3: TGTGCCAGCAGTCTGGTTGGGGCCAACGTCCTGACTTTC.

The V gene is TRBV28, the J gene TRBJ1-6; no clear D gene. Germline CDR1 is MDHEN and CDR2 is SYDVKM. V lost 6 bases to trimming and J lost 10 bases, with 19 bases between them. The CDR3 runs to 15 residues. The CDR3 coding sequence is TGTGCCAGCAGGCTTGGGTCGTTTGGAGGCTCACCCCTCCACTTT. Encoded protein: CASRLGSFGGSPLHF.

The CDR3 loop reads CAWREIKVGTGELFF. For the CDR3, the DNA is TGTGCCTGGAGGGAAATCAAGGTGGGCACCGGGGAGCTGTTTTTT. This chain uses TRBV30 with TRBJ2-2; no clear D. The CDR3 covers 15 residues. Germline V gene lookup returns CDR1 GTSNPN and CDR2 SVGIG (reference sequence). Trimming removed 3 bases at V and 4 bases at J, with 15 bases between. The full variable domain, in which reference TRBV30 and TRBJ2-2 provide the parts outside the CDR3, is SQTIHQWPATLVQPVGSPLSLECTVEGTSNPNLYWYRQAAGRGLQLLFYSVGIGQISSEVPQNLSASRPQDRQFILSSKKLLLSDSGFYLCAWREIKVGTGELFFGEGSRLTVL.

The chain links TRBV2 to TRBJ2-2, with 9 bases matching TRBD1. Germline V gene sequence: CDR1 SNHLY, CDR2 FYNNEI. Germline trimming cut 6 bases from V and 6 bases from J; bases unmatched to any gene: 5. The CDR3 sequence is 14 residues long. CDR3: CASSDGTGPGELFF. The CDR3 DNA reads TGTGCCAGCAGCGACGGGACAGGGCCCGGGGAGCTGTTTTTT.

This clone was recorded once. The chain couples TRBV7-2 to TRBJ1-4; D is unclear. Germline V gene data show CDR1 as SGHTA and CDR2 as FQGNSA. Trimming took off 1 base at V and 0 bases at J, with 3 bases between the two ends. This CDR3 comprises 14 residues. CDR3 DNA sequence: TGTGCCAGCAGCTTAGGGGCAACTAATGAAAAACTGTTTTTT. It encodes CASSLGATNEKLFF. Full variable domain (outside the CDR3, taken from reference TRBV7-2 and TRBJ1-4): GAGVSQSPSNKVTEKGKDVELRCDPISGHTALYWYRQSLGQGLEFLIYFQGNSAPDKSGLPSDRFSAERTGGSVSTLTIQRTQQEDSAVYLCASSLGATNEKLFFGSGTQLSVL.